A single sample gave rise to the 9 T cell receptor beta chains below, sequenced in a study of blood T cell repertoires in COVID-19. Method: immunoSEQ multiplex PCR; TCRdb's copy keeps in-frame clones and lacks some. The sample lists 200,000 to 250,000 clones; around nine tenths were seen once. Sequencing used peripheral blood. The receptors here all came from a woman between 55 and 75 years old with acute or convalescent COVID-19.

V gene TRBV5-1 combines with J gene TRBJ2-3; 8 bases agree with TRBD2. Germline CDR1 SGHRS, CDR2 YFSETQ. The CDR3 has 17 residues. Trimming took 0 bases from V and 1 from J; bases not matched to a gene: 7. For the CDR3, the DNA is TGCGCCAGCAGCTTGGAATCTAGCGGGCCTGGCACAGATACGCAGTATTTT. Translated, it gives CASSLESSGPGTDTQYF.

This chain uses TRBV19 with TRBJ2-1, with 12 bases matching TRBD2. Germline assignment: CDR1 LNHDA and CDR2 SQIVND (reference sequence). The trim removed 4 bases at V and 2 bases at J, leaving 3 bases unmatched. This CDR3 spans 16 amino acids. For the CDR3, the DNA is TGTGCCAGTAGTACCCCTAGCGGGGGGGCCTACAATGAGCAGTTCTTC. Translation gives CASSTPSGGAYNEQFF.

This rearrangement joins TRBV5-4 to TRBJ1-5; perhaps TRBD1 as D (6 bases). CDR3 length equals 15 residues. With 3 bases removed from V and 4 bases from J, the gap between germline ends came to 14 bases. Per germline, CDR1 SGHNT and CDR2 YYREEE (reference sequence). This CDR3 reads CASSSGPTGNQPQHF. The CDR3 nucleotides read TGTGCCAGCAGCTCCGGACCAACAGGGAATCAGCCCCAGCATTTT. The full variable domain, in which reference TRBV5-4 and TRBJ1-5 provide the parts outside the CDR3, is ETGVTQSPTHLIKTRGQQVTLRCSSQSGHNTVSWYQQALGQGPQFIFQYYREEENGRGNFPPRFSGLQFPNYSSELNVNALELDDSALYLCASSSGPTGNQPQHFGDGTRLSIL.

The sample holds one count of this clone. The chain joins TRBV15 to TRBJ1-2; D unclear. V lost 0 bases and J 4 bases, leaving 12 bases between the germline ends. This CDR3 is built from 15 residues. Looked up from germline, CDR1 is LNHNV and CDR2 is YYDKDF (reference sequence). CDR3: CATSRERHPGYGYTF. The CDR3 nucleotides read TGTGCCACCAGCAGAGAGCGCCACCCTGGCTATGGCTACACCTTC.

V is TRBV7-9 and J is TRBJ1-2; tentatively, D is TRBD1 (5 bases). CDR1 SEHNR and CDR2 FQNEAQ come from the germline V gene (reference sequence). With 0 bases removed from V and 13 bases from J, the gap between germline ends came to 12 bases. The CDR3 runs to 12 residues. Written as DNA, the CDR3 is TGTGCCAGCAGCTTAGCTACAGGAGAAGGCACCTTC. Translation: CASSLATGEGTF.

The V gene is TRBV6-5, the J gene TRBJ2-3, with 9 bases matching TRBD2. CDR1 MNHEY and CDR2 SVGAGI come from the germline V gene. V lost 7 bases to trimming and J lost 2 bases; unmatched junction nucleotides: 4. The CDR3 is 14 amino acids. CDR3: CASISGGNTDTQYF. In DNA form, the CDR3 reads TGTGCCAGCATAAGCGGGGGGAACACAGATACGCAGTATTTT.

CDR3 protein: CASSVLASGEGDTQYF. Here the CDR3 DNA reads TGTGCCAGCAGCGTACTCGCTAGCGGGGAGGGAGATACGCAGTATTTT. The chain has TRBV9 and TRBJ2-3, with TRBD2 identical over 9 bases. Germline CDR1 is SGDLS and CDR2 is YYNGEE. V gave up 1 base and J gave up 5 bases; unmatched junction bases: 8. The CDR3 consists of 16 residues.

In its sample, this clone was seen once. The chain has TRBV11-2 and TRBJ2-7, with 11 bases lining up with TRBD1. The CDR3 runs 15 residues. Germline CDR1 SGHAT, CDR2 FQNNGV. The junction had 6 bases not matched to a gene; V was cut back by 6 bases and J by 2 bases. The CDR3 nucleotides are TGTGCCAGCAGGCGTCCGGGACAGGGGGCCTACGAGCAGTACTTC. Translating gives CASRRPGQGAYEQYF.

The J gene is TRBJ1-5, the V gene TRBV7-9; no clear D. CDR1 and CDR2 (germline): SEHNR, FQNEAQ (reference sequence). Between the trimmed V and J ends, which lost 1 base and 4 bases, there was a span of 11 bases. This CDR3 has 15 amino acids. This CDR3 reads CASSLGNRRNQPQHF. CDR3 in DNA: TGTGCCAGCAGCTTAGGGAACCGGAGGAATCAGCCCCAGCATTTT.